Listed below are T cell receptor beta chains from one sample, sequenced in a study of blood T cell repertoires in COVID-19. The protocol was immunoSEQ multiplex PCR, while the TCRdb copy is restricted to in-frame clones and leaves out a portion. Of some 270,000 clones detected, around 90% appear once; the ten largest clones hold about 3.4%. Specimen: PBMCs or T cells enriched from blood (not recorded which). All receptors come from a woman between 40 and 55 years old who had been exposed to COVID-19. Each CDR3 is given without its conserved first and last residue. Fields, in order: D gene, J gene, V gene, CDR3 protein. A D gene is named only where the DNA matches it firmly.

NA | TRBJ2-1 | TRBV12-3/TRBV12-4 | ASSFSGEKEF
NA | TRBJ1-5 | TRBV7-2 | ASSLAVGFSNQPQH
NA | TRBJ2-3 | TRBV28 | ASTPGGITDTQY
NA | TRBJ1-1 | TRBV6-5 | ASSPLWSSEAF
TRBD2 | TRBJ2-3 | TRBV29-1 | SVGLAGGYTDTQY
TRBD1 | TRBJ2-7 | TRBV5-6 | ASSSEGQGAIYEQY
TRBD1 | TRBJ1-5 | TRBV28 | ASSRGQGAQPQH
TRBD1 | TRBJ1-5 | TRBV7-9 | ASSLPGDSQPQH
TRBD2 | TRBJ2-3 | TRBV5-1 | ASSSRGTSGFSTDTQY
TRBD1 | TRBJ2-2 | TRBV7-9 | ASSFWTGGTGELF
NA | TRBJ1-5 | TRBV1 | TSSHLRGTNQPQH
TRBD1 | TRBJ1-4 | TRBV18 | ASSLPTGSNEKLF
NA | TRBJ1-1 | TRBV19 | ASSVQGGAAEAF
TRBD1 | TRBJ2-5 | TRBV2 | AGGQGKETQY
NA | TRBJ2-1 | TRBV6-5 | ASRNGQNYNEQF
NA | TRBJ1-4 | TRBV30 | AWTRQGISNEKLF
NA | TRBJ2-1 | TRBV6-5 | ASTGSGRSEQF
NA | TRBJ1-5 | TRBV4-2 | ASSQYTQEFQPQH
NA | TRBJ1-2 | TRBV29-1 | SVMEGGGYT
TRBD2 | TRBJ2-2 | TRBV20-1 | SASKGTRIGGELF
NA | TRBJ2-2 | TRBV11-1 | ASSLGGAITGELF
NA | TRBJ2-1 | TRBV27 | ASSSLGYEQF
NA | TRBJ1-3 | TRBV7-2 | ASSHNLRIPGNTIY
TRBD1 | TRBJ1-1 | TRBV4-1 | ASSPGSQGDTEAF
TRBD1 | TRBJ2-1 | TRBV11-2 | ASSLVYRGRGPYNEQF
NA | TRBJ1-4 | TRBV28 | ASSFDGGVF
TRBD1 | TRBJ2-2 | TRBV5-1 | ASRSWTGGGGELF
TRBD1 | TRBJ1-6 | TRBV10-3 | ATAGQGNSPLH
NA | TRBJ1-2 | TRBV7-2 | ASSYRQLANYGYT
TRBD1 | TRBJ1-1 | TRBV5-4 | ASSANRGQNTEAF
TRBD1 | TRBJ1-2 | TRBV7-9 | ASSPTTTGGYGYT
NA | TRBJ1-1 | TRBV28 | ASRRGRSTEAF
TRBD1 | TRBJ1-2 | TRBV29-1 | SAGQALNYGYT
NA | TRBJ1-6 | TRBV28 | ASSLGWTSSPLH
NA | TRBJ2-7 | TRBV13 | ASSLNYQDEQY
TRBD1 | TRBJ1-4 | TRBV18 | ASSPPRGIATNEKLF
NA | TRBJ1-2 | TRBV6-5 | ASTDYRAKGYGYT
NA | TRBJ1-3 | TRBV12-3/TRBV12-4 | ASSKGNTIY
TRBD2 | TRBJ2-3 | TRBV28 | ASSHRTSGSTDTQY
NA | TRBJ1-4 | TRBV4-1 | ASSRESNEKLF
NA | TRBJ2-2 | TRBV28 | ASSYRVTGELF
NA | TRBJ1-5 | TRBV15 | ATSRGPNGGNQPQH
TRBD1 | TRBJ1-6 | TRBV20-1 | SASLPGQGLSNSPLH
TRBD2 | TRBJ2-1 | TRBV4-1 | ASSQSSGGARGEQF
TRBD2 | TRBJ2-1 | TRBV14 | ASSQFRDYKF
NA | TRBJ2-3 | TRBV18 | ASSPQPGKNTDTQY
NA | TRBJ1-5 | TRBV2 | ASSDPYDSGGNQPQH
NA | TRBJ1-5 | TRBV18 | ASSPSRGPQPQH
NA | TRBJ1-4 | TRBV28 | ASSGDISTNEKLF
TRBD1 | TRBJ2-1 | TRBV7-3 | ASSLGTGADEQF